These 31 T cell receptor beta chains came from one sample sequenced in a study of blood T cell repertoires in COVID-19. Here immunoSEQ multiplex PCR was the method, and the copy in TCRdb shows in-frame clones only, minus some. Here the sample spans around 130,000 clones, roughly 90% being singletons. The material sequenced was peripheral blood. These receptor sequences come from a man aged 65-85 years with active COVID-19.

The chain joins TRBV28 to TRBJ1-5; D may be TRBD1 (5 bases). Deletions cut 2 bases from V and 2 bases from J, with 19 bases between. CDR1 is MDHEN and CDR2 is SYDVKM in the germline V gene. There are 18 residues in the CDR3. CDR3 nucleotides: TGTGCCAGCAGTTTAATTGACGACAGAGCGTTGGGCAATCAGCCCCAGCATTTT. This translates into CASSLIDDRALGNQPQHF.

The CDR3 DNA follows: TGTGCCAGCTGCCCCGGGACACTGAACACCGGGGAGCTGTTTTTT. Translating it yields CASCPGTLNTGELFF. This chain joins TRBV28 and TRBJ2-2; possibly TRBD1 for D (6 bases). Trimming left V 8 bases short and J 1 base short, with 14 bases between. There are 15 residues in the CDR3. CDR1 and CDR2 from the germline V gene are MDHEN and SYDVKM.

The CDR3 nucleotides read TGTGCCAGCAGTTCGTGGGACAGGGGAAGATCTGAGGGGGGTGGTGAGCAGTTCTTC. Residues: CASSSWDRGRSEGGGEQFF. The rearrangement links TRBV27 to TRBJ2-1; 10 bases map to TRBD1. Germline values: CDR1 MNHEY, CDR2 SMNVEV (reference sequence). With 4 bases clipped from V and 9 bases from J, the junction kept 21 bases outside the gene matches. CDR3 length: 19 amino acids.

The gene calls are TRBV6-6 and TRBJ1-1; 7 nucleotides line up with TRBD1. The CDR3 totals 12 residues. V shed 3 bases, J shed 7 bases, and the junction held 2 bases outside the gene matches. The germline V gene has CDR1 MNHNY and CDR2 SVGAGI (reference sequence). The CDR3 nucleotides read TGTGCCAGCAGTTATCACAGGGGTGAAGCTTTCTTT. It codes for CASSYHRGEAFF.

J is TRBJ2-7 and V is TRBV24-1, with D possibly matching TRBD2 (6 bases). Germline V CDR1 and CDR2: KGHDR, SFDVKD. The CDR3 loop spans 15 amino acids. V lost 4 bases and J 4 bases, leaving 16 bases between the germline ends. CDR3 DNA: TGTGCCACCAGTGACTCCGGGGGTAAGGGTTACGAGCAGTACTTC. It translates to CATSDSGGKGYEQYF.

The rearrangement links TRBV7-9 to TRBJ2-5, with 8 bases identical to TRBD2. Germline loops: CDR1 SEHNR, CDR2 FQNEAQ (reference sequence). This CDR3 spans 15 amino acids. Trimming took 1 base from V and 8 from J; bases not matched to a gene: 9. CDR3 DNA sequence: TGTGCCAGCAGCTTAGAACTAGCGGATTTCGTTACCCAGTACTTC. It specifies CASSLELADFVTQYF. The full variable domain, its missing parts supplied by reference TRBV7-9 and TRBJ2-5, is DTGVSQNPRHKITKRGQNVTFRCDPISEHNRLYWYRQTLGQGPEFLTYFQNEAQLEKSRLLSDRFSAERPKGSFSTLEIQRTEQGDSAMYLCASSLELADFVTQYFGPGTRLLVL.

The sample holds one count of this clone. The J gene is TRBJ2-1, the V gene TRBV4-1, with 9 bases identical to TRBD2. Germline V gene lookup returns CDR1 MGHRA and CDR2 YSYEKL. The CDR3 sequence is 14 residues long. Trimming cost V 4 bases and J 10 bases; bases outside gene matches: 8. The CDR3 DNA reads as TGCGCCAGCAGCCGCCTAGCGGGGTTTGAGGAGCAGTTCTTC. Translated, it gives CASSRLAGFEEQFF.

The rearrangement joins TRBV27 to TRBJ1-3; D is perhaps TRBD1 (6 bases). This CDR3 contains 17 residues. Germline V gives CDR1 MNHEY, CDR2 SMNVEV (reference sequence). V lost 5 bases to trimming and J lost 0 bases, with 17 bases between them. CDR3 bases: TGTGCCAGCAGTCCGGGAGGGGGGGTTCCCTCTGGAAACACCATATATTTT. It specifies CASSPGGGVPSGNTIYF.

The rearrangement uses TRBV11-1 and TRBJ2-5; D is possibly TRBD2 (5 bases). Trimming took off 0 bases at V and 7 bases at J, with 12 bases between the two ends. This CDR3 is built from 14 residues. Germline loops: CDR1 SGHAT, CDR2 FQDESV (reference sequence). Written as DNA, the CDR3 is TGTGCCAGCAGCTTAGCGGGCACGGCGGGGACCCAGTACTTC. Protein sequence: CASSLAGTAGTQYF.

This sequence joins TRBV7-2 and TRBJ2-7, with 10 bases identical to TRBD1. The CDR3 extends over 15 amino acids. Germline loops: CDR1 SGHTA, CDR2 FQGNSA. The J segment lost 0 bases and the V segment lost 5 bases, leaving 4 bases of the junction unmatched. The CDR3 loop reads CASSAGTGASYEQYF. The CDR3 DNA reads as TGTGCCAGCAGCGCCGGGACAGGGGCCTCCTACGAGCAGTACTTC.

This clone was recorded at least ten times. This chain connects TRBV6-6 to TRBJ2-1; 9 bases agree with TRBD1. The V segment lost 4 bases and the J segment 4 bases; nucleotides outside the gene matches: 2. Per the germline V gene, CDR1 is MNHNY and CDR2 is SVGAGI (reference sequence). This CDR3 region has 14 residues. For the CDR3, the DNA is TGTGCCAGCAGTTCGACAGGGGGGTACAATGAGCAGTTCTTC. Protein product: CASSSTGGYNEQFF.

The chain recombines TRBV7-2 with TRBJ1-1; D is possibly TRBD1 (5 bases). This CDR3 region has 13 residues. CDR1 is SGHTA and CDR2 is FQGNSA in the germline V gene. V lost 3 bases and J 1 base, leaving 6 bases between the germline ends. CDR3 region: CASSFQGNTEAFF. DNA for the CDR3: TGTGCCAGCAGCTTCCAGGGGAACACTGAAGCTTTCTTT.

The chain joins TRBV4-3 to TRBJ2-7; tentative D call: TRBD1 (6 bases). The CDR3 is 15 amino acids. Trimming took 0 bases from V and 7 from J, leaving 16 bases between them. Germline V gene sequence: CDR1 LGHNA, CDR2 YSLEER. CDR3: CASSQDSTGPREQYF. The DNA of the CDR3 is TGCGCCAGCAGCCAAGATTCGACAGGCCCTAGGGAGCAGTACTTC.

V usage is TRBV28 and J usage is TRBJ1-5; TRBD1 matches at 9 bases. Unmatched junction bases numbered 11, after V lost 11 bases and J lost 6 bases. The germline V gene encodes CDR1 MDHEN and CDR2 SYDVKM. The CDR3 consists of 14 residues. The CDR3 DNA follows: TGTGCCTCAAAGGCGGGACAGGGAGGTCAGCCCCAGCATTTT. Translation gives CASKAGQGGQPQHF.

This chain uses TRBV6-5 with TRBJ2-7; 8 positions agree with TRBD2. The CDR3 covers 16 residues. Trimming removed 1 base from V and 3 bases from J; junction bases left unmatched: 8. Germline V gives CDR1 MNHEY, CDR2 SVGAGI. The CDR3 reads CASSYFPGGSGYEQYF. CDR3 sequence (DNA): TGTGCCAGCAGTTACTTTCCGGGGGGGTCGGGCTACGAGCAGTACTTC.

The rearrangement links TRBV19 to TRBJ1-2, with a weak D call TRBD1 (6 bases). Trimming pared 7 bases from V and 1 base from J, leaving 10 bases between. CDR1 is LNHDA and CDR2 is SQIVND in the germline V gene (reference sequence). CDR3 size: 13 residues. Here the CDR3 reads CASNRAFNYGYTF. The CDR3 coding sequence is TGTGCCAGTAACAGGGCCTTTAACTATGGCTACACCTTC. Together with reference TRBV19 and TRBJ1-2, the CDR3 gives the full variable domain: DGGITQSPKYLFRKEGQNVTLSCEQNLNHDAMYWYRQDPGQGLRLIYYSQIVNDFQKGDIAEGYSVSREKKESFPLTVTSAQKNPTAFYLCASNRAFNYGYTFGSGTRLTVV.

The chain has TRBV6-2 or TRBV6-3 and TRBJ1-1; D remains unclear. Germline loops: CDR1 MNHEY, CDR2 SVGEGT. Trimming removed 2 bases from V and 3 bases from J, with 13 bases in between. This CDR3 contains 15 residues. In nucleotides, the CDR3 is TGTGCCAGCAGTTACCCCACAGTGTTGGACACTGAAGCTTTCTTT. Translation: CASSYPTVLDTEAFF.

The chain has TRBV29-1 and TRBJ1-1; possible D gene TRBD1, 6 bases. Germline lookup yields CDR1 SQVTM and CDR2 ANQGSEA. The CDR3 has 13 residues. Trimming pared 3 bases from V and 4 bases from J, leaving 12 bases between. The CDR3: CSVDRGGGTEAFF. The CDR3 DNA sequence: TGCAGCGTTGACAGGGGAGGGGGCACTGAAGCTTTCTTT.

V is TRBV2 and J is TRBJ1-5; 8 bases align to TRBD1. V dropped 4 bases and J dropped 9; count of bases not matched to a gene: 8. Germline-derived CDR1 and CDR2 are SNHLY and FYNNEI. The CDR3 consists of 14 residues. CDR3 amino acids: CASSVTGGTGPQHF. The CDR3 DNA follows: TGTGCCAGCAGTGTAACAGGGGGTACGGGGCCCCAGCATTTT.

For the CDR3, the DNA is TGTGCCAGCAGTTTGGGTATCAGGACTAGCGGGAGCACAGATACGCAGTATTTT. Protein product: CASSLGIRTSGSTDTQYF. The V call is TRBV28, the J call TRBJ2-3, with TRBD2 matching over 11 bases. CDR1 and CDR2 from the germline V gene are MDHEN and SYDVKM. The CDR3 spans 18 residues. Trimming at V came to 3 bases and at J to 0 bases, leaving 8 bases not matched to a gene.

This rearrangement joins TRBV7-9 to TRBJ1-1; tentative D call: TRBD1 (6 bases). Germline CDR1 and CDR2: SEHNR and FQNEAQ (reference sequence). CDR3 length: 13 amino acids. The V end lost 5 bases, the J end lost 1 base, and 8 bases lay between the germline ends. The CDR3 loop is CASSRGQNTEAFF. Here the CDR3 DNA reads TGTGCCAGCAGCAGGGGACAGAACACTGAAGCTTTCTTT.

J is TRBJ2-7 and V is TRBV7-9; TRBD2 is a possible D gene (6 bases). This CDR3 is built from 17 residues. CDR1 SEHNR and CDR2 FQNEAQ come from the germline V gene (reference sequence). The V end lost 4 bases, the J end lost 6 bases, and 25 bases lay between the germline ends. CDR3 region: CASSSAHLSGPPLEQYF. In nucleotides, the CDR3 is TGTGCCAGCAGCTCCGCCCATCTGAGCGGGCCTCCTCTCGAGCAGTACTTC.

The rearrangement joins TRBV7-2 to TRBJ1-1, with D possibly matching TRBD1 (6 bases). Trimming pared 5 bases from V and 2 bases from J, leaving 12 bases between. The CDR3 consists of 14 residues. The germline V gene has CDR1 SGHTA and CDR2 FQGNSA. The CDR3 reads CASSLDRPNTEAFF. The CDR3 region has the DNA TGTGCCAGCAGCCTGGACAGACCAAACACTGAAGCTTTCTTT.

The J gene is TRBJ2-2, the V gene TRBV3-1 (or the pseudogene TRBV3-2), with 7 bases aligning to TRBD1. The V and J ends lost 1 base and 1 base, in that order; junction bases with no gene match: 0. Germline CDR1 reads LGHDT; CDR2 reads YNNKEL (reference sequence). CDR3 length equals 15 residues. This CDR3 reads CASSQGTGNTGELFF. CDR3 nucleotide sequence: TGTGCCAGCAGCCAAGGGACAGGGAACACCGGGGAGCTGTTTTTT.

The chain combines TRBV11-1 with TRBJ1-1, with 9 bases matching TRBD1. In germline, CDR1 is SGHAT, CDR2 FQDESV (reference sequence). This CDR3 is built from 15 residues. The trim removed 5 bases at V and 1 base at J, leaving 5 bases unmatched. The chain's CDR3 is CASSMDRGENTEAFF. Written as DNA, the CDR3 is TGTGCCAGCAGCATGGACAGGGGAGAGAACACTGAAGCTTTCTTT.

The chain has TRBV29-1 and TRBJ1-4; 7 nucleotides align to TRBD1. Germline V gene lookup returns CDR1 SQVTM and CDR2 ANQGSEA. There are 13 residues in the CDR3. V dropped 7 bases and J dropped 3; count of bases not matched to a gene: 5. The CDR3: CSALTGSNEKLFF. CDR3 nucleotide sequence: TGCAGCGCACTGACAGGGTCTAATGAAAAACTGTTTTTT.

The CDR3 region has the DNA TGTGCCAGCAGCGCGGGGGGCAGTTTCCAAGAGACCCAGTACTTC. Protein product: CASSAGGSFQETQYF. The chain couples TRBV9 to TRBJ2-5; a possible D gene is TRBD2 (7 bases). From germline, CDR1 is SGDLS and CDR2 YYNGEE. Trimming removed 3 bases at V and 1 base at J, with 13 bases between. This CDR3 has 15 residues.

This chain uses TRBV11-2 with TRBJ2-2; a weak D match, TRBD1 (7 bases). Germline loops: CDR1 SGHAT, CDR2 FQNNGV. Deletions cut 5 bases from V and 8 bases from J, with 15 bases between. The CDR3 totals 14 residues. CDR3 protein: CASSQGGSQGELFF. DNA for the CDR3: TGTGCCAGCAGCCAGGGGGGCTCTCAGGGGGAGCTGTTTTTT.

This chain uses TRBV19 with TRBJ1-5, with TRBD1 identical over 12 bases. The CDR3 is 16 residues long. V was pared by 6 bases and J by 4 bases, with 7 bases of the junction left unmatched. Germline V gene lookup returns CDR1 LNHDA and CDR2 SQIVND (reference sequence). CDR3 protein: CASRSGQGAGNQPQHF. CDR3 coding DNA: TGTGCCAGTAGATCGGGACAGGGGGCCGGGAATCAGCCCCAGCATTTT.

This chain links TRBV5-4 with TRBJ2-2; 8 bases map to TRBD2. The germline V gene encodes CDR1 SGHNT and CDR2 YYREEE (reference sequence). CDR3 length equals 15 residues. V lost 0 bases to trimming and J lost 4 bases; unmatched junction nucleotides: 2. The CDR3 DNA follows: TGTGCCAGCAGCTTGGCCGGGGGGGGCACCGGGGAGCTGTTTTTT. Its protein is CASSLAGGGTGELFF.

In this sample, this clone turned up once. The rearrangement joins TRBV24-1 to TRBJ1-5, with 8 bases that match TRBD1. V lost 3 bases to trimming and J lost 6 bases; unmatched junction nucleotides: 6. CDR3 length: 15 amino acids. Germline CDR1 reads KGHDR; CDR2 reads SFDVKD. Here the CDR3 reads CATSDGTGLVQPQHF. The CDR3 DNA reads TGTGCCACCAGTGATGGGACAGGTCTGGTTCAGCCCCAGCATTTT.